This TCR beta chain appears in the sequencing data of a study of blood T cell repertoires in COVID-19. Study-level background: Researchers got acute and convalescent COVID-19 samples from the United States, Italy and Spain.

V was cut by 6 bases and J by 4 bases, with 9 bases left in between. CDR3 length: 13 amino acids. Libraries were prepared by immunoSEQ multiplex PCR; TCRdb keeps only in-frame clonotypes and omits some of them. The data show a few hundred thousand clones, 70% to 90% seen once. The gene calls are TRBV12-3 or TRBV12-4 and TRBJ1-4, with no clear D. This TCR was sampled from a woman in her fifties or sixties with acute or convalescent COVID-19. Sequencing was done on a sample of peripheral blood. The DNA of the CDR3 is TGTGCCAGCAGGGCCGGGATTAATGAAAAACTGTTTTTT. Amino acid sequence: CASRAGINEKLFF.